This entry is about one T cell receptor beta chain. This entry is derived from a study of T cell responses to AZD1222 COVID-19 vaccine. The CDR3 consists of 13 residues. V was shortened by 7 bases and J by 10 bases, with 17 bases between the two germline ends. Germline V gene lookup returns CDR1 LNHDA and CDR2 SQIVND (reference sequence). Sequenced by immunoSEQ multiplex PCR; TCRdb stores in-frame clones only, minus some. The sample carries some 120,000 clones, roughly 90% recorded once. Sequenced here: peripheral blood, sampled on day 0 of AZD1222 vaccination. This sequence originates from an adult in good health. The chain couples TRBV19 to TRBJ1-5; D might be TRBD1 (5 bases). Here the CDR3 reads CASTRSGTRPQHF. CDR3 nucleotide sequence: TGTGCCAGTACCAGATCAGGGACCAGACCCCAGCATTTT.